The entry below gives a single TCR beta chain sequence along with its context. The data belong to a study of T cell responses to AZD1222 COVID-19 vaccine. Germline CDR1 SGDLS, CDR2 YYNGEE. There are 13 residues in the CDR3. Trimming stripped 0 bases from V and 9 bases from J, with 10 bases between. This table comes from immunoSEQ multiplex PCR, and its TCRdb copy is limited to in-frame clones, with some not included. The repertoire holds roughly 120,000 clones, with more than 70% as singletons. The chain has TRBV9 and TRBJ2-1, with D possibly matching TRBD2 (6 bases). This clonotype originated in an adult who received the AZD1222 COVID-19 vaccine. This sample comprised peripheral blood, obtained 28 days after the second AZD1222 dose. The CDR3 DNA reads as TGTGCCAGCAGCGTAGACGCGGGAAGTGAGCAGTTCTTC. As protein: CASSVDAGSEQFF.